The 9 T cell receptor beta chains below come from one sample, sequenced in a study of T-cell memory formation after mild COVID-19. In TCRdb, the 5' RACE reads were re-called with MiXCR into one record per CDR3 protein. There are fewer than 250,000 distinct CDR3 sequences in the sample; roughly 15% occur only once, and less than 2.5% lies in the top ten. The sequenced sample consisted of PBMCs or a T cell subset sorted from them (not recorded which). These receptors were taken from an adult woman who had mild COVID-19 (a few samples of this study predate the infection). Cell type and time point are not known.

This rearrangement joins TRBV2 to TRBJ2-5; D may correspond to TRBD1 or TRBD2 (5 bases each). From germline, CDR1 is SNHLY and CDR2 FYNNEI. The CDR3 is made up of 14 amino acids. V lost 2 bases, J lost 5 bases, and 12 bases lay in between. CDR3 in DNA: TGTGCCAGCAGTGAAATGGGGACGGTGGAGACCCAGTACTTC. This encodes CASSEMGTVETQYF.

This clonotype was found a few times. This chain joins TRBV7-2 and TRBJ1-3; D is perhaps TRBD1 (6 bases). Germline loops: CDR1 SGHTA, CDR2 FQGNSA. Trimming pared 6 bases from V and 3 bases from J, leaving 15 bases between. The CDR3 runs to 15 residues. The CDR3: CASRSQGSSGNTIYF. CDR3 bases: TGTGCCAGCAGATCACAGGGTTCTAGTGGAAACACCATATATTTT.

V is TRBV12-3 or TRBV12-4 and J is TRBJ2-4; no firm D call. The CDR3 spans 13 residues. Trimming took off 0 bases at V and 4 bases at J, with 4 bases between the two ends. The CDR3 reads CASSLAGKNIQYF. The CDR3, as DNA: TGTGCCAGCAGTTTAGCAGGGAAAAACATTCAGTACTTC.

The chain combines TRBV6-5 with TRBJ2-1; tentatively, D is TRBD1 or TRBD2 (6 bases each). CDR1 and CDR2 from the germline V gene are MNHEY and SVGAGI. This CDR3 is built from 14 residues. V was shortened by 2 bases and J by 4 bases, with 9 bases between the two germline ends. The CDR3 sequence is CASSYRGLYNEQFF. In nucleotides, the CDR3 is TGTGCCAGCAGTTACCGGGGGCTTTACAATGAGCAGTTCTTC.

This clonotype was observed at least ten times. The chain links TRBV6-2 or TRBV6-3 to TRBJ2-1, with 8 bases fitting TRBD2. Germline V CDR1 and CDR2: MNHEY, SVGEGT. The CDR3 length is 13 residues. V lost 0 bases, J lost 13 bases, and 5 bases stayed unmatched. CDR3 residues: CASSYSSGRPQFF. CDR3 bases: TGTGCCAGCAGTTACTCGAGCGGGAGACCTCAGTTCTTC.

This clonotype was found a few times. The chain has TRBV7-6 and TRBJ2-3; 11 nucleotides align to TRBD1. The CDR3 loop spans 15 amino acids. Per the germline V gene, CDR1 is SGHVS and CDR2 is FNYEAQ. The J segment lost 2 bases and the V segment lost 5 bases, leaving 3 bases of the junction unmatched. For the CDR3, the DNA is TGTGCCAGCAGCCGCGGACAGGGGGCCACAGATACGCAGTATTTT. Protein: CASSRGQGATDTQYF.

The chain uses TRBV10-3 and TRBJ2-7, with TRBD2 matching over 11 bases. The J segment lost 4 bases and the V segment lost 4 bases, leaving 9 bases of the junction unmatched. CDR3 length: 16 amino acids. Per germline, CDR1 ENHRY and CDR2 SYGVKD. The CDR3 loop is CAISGSLSGGAYEQYF. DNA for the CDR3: TGTGCCATCAGTGGAAGCCTTAGCGGGGGGGCGTACGAGCAGTACTTC.

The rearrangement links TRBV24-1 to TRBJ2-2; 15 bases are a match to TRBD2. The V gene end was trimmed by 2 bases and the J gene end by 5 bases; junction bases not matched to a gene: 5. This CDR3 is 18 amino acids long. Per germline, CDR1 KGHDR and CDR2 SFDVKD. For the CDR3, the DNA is TGTGCCACCAGTGATTCGGGACTAGCGGGAGGTCAAACCGGGGAGCTGTTTTTT. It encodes CATSDSGLAGGQTGELFF.

CDR3 in DNA: TGTGCCAGCAGCCCCCGCTCGGGCGGGGGGGCTCGGAATGAGCAGTTCTTC. Translating gives CASSPRSGGGARNEQFF. This chain uses TRBV12-3 or TRBV12-4 with TRBJ2-1; the match to TRBD2 covers 9 bases. This CDR3 region has 17 residues. Unmatched junction bases numbered 16, after V lost 6 bases and J lost 7 bases.